This entry features one T cell receptor (beta chain) sequence. What it recognizes is unknown. The data were produced by immunoSEQ multiplex PCR, yet TCRdb's version contains in-frame clones alone and is incomplete. In the table there are several thousand clones, more than 75% of which are singletons. The source of the sample is a study of PD-1 blockade in mismatch repair-deficient tumors. CDR3 length equals 12 residues. Germline V CDR1 and CDR2: MRHNA, SNTAGT. Unmatched junction bases numbered 3, after V lost 5 bases and J lost 10 bases. Regarding time point: approximately 10-day in vitro stimulation with candidate mutation-associated neoantigen peptide 1. TCR sequencing covered a few patients who responded to pembrolizumab. Seven or eight ELISpot-reactive neoantigen peptides each drove a roughly eleven-day in vitro stimulation.

This TCR was sampled from an adult with mismatch repair-deficient cancer. This chain joins TRBV6-4 and TRBJ2-2, with 8 nucleotides matching TRBD1. The sequenced sample was cells cultured in vitro, obtained from a patient treated with pembrolizumab. The CDR3 DNA is TGTGCCAGCAGTCGACAGGGGTTGGAGCTGTTTTTT. Protein: CASSRQGLELFF.